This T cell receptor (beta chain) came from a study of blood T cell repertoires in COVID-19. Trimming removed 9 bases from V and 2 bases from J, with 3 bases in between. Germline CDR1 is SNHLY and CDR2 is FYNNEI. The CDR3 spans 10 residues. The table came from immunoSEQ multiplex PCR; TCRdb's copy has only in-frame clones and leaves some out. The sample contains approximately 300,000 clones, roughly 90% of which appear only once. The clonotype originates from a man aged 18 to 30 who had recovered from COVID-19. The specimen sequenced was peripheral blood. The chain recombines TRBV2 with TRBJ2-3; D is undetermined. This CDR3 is CASHTDTQYF. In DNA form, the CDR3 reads TGTGCCAGTCACACAGATACGCAGTATTTT.